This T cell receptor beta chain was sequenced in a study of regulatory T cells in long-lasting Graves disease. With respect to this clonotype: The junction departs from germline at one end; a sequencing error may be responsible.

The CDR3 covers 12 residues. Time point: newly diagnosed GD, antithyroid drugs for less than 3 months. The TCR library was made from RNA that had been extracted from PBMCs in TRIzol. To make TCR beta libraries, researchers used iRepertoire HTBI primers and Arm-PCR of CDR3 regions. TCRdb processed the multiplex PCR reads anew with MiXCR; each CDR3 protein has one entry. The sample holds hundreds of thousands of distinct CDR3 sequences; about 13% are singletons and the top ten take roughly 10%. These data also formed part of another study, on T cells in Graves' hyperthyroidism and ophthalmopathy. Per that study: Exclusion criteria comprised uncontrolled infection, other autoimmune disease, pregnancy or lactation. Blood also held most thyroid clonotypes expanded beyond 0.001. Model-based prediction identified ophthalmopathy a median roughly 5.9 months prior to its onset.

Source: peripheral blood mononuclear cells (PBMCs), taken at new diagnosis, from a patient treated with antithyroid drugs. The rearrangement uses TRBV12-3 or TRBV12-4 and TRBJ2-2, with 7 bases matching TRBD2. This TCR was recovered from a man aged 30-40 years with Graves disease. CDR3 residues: CASSLRGGGLFF. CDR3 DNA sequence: TGTGCCAGCAGTTTACGGGGCGGGGGGCTGTTTTTT.